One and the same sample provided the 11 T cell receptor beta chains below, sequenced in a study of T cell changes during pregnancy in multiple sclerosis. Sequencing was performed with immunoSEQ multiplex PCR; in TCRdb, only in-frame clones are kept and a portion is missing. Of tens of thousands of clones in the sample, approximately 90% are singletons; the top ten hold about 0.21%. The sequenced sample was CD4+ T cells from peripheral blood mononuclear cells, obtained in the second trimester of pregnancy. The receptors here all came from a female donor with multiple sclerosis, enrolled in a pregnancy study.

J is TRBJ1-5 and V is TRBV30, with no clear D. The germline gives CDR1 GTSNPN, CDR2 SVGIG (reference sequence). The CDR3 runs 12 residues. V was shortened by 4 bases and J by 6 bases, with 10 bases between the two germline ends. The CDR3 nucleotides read TGTGCCTGGACGATGGGCCTTCAGCCCCAGCATTTT. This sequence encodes CAWTMGLQPQHF.

CDR3 sequence reads: CASRPNRDRVHSNQPQHF. As DNA, the CDR3 is TGTGCCAGTAGGCCGAACCGGGACAGGGTCCATAGCAATCAGCCCCAGCATTTT. V gene TRBV19 combines with J gene TRBJ1-5; TRBD1 aligns across 9 bases. The CDR3 is made up of 18 amino acids. With V trimmed by 6 bases and J by 0 bases, 12 bases remained unmatched. CDR1 is LNHDA, CDR2 SQIVND, per germline (reference sequence).

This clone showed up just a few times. DNA of the CDR3: TGTGCCAGCACCGGGGACACTGAGAATTCACCCCTCCACTTT. Translation gives CASTGDTENSPLHF. The V gene is TRBV7-9, the J gene TRBJ1-6, with D possibly TRBD1 on 6 matching bases. V was shortened by 7 bases and J by 7 bases, with 14 bases between the two germline ends. Germline CDR1 and CDR2: SEHNR and FQNEAQ (reference sequence). The CDR3 runs 14 residues.

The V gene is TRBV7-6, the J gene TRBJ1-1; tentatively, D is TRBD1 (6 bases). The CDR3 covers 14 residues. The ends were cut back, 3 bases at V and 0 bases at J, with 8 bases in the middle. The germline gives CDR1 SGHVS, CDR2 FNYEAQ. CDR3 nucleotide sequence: TGTGCCAGCAGCTTGGGGGCCCTGAACACTGAAGCTTTCTTT. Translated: CASSLGALNTEAFF.

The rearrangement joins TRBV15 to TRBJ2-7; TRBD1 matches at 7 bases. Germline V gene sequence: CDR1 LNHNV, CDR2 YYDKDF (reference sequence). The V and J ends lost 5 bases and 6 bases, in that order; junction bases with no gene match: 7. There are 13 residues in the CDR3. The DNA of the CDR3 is TGTGCCACCAGCCCCGACAGGGTGGGCGAGCAGTACTTC. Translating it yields CATSPDRVGEQYF.

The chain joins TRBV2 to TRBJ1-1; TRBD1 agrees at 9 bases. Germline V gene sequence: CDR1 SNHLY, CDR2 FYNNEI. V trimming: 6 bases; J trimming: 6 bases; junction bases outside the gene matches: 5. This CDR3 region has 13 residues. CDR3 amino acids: CASRLQGASEAFF. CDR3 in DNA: TGTGCCAGCAGACTACAGGGGGCTTCTGAAGCTTTCTTT.

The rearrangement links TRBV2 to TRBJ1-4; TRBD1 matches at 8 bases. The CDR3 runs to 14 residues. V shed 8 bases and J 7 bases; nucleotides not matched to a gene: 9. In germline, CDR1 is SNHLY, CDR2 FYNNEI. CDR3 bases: TGTGCCAGCTTGCGGGACAGGTCCGCTGAAAAACTGTTTTTT. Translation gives CASLRDRSAEKLFF. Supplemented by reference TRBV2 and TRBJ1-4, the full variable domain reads EPEVTQTPSHQVTQMGQEVILRCVPISNHLYFYWYRQILGQKVEFLVSFYNNEISEKSEIFDDQFSVERPDGSNFTLKIRSTKLEDSAMYFCASLRDRSAEKLFFGSGTQLSVL.

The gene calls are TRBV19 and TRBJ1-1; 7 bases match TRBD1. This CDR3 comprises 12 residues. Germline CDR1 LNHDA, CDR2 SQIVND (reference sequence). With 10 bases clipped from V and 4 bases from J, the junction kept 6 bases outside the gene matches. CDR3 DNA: TGTGCCACTAATCAGGGGGGCACTGAAGCTTTCTTT. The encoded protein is CATNQGGTEAFF.

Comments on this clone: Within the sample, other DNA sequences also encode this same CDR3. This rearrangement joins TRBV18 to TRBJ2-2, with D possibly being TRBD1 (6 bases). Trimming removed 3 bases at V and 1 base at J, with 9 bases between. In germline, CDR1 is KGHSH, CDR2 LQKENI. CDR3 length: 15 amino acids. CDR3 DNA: TGTGCCAGCTCACCCGTACAGGGGAACACCGGGGAGCTGTTTTTT. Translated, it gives CASSPVQGNTGELFF.

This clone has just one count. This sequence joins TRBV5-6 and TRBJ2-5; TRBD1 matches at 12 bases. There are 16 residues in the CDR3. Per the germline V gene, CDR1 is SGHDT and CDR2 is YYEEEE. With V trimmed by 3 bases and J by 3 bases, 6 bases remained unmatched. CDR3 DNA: TGTGCCAGCAGCTCGCCGGGACAGGGGGCCGAAGAGACCCAGTACTTC. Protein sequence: CASSSPGQGAEETQYF.

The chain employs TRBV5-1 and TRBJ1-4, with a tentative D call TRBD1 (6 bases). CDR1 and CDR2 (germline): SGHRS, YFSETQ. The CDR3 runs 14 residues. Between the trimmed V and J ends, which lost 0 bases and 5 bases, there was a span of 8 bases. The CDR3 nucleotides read TGCGCCAGCAGCTTGGGGGGGCTCAATGAAAAACTGTTTTTT. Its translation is CASSLGGLNEKLFF.